This T cell receptor (beta chain) appears in the sequencing data of a study of T cell responses to AZD1222 COVID-19 vaccine. The assay was immunoSEQ multiplex PCR, and TCRdb's table has in-frame clones only and misses some. The sample includes about 130,000 clones, about 93% of them seen just once. The CDR3 contains 16 residues. Trimming pared 0 bases from V and 3 bases from J, leaving 11 bases between. CDR1 and CDR2 (germline): SGHAT, FQNNGV. The chain is built from TRBV11-2 and TRBJ2-2, with D possibly being TRBD2 (5 bases). The clonotype comes from an adult who received the AZD1222 COVID-19 vaccine. The sequencing here drew on peripheral blood, taken 28 days after the second AZD1222 dose. The CDR3 coding sequence is TGTGCCAGCAGCTTAGATCGACTACCCGACACCGGGGAGCTGTTTTTT. Translation: CASSLDRLPDTGELFF. The full variable domain, its missing parts supplied by reference TRBV11-2 and TRBJ2-2, is EAGVAQSPRYKIIEKRQSVAFWCNPISGHATLYWYQQILGQGPKLLIQFQNNGVVDDSQLPKDRFSAERLKGVDSTLKIQPAKLEDSAVYLCASSLDRLPDTGELFFGEGSRLTVL.